The rows below give T cell receptor beta chains drawn from one sample of a study of beta chain features in type 1 diabetes. The method was immunoSEQ multiplex PCR; TCRdb's version includes in-frame clones alone and lacks a portion of them. The data contain roughly 290,000 clones, roughly 15% of them singletons. The sequenced material came from naive CD4+ T cells from blood. These receptor sequences come from a young man with type 1 diabetes. Each CDR3 is given with its conserved first and last residue. The D gene is left open where the match is weak. Clone size is not always given. Where it is, it says once, few, many or a class for expanded clones.

DNA | CDR3 | size | D | J | V
TGTGCCAGCAGTTTCACGACTACTGGCTATGGCTACACCTTC | CASSFTTTGYGYTF | - | - | TRBJ1-2 | TRBV28
TGTGCCAGCAGTGTCGCGGGGGGGCTTGGGGCCAACGTCCTGACTTTC | CASSVAGGLGANVLTF | - | TRBD2 | TRBJ2-6 | TRBV2
TGTGCCAGCTCACCACCGCTTGGGACTCCCAGCACAGATACGCAGTATTTT | CASSPPLGTPSTDTQYF | few | - | TRBJ2-3 | TRBV18
TGTGCCAGCAGCTTTGGCTCCTTTGCGGGAGGGCCTTTCGGTGAGCAGTTCTTC | CASSFGSFAGGPFGEQFF | - | TRBD2 | TRBJ2-1 | TRBV7-2
TGCGCCAGCAGCCAAGATCACGGTCAGCCCCAGCATTTT | CASSQDHGQPQHF | - | - | TRBJ1-5 | TRBV4-3
TGCGCCAGCAGCCAGAGGTTGAGGGCGGGGGGGCGCCCCGGGGAGCTGTTTTTT | CASSQRLRAGGRPGELFF | - | TRBD2 | TRBJ2-2 | TRBV4-3
TGTGCCAGCAGTTTATTAGGGGCTACTTACGAGCAGTACTTC | CASSLLGATYEQYF | - | - | TRBJ2-7 | TRBV28
TGTGCCAGCAGCCCCGACAGGGGCCGCTACGAGCAGTACTTC | CASSPDRGRYEQYF | few | TRBD1 | TRBJ2-7 | TRBV7-2
TGCAGCGTTGAAGAGGGACTAGGACTCGACAATGAGCAGTTCTTC | CSVEEGLGLDNEQFF | few | TRBD2 | TRBJ2-1 | TRBV29-1
TGTGCCAGCAGCTTATCGCTAGCGGGCAACTCGGGAGGTACGCAGTATTTT | CASSLSLAGNSGGTQYF | - | TRBD2 | TRBJ2-3 | TRBV5-6
TGTGCCAGCAGTCCAACTAGAAATGAGCAGTTCTTC | CASSPTRNEQFF | - | - | TRBJ2-1 | TRBV7-9
TGCGCCAGCAGCCAACCCTGGGGACTCCGATGGGAAGCTTTCTTT | CASSQPWGLRWEAFF | few | - | TRBJ1-1 | TRBV4-1
TGCGCCAGCAGCTTGGTTGCCAGGGGAGAGCAGTTCTTC | CASSLVARGEQFF | - | - | TRBJ2-1 | TRBV5-1
TGTGCCAGCAGCCTGGGGCGGAACAACTATGGCTACACCTTC | CASSLGRNNYGYTF | few | - | TRBJ1-2 | TRBV7-8
TGCAGCGTTGATACCGGGAGCTACAATGAGCAGTTCTTC | CSVDTGSYNEQFF | - | - | TRBJ2-1 | TRBV29-1
TGTGCCAGCAGGGAGTCCACAGATACGCAGTATTTT | CASRESTDTQYF | - | - | TRBJ2-3 | TRBV25-1
TGTGCCAGCAGTGCCGGACAGGGTATAAGCACCGGGGAGCTGTTTTTT | CASSAGQGISTGELFF | - | TRBD1 | TRBJ2-2 | TRBV25-1
TGTGCCAGCTCCGTCCTACAGGGGTCCCGCACAGATACGCAGTATTTT | CASSVLQGSRTDTQYF | - | TRBD1 | TRBJ2-3 | TRBV18
TGTGCCAGCAGTTCTAGGACAGGGGGATATGGCAATGAGCAGTTCTTC | CASSSRTGGYGNEQFF | few | TRBD1 | TRBJ2-1 | TRBV28
TGTGCCAGCAGTCCCGGGGTGAACACTGAAGCTTTCTTT | CASSPGVNTEAFF | - | - | TRBJ1-1 | TRBV27
TGTGCCAGCAGTCACAGGGGGATGTATGAAAAACTGTTTTTT | CASSHRGMYEKLFF | - | TRBD1 | TRBJ1-4 | TRBV28
TGTGCCACCAGCAGCTGGACAGGGAGTAATTTAGGAGAGACCCAGTACTTC | CATSSWTGSNLGETQYF | - | TRBD1 | TRBJ2-5 | TRBV15
TGTGCTTATACAGGGGGATTTAACTATGGCTACACCTTC | CAYTGGFNYGYTF | - | TRBD1 | TRBJ1-2 | TRBV30
TGTGCCTGGGGTCCCCCTGGCTCTGATCAGCCCCAGCATTTT | CAWGPPGSDQPQHF | - | - | TRBJ1-5 | TRBV30
TGTGCCAGTTCGGGCGGTAGCGGAGATACGCAGTATTTT | CASSGGSGDTQYF | few | - | TRBJ2-3 | TRBV19
TGTGCCAGCAGTCCCGACAGGGCACACGAGCAGTACTTC | CASSPDRAHEQYF | few | TRBD1 | TRBJ2-7 | TRBV5-4
TGTGCCAGTTCGACAGATACGCAGTATTTT | CASSTDTQYF | few | - | TRBJ2-3 | TRBV2
TGTGCCTGGAGTGTACTAGCGGGAGGGCAAGAGACCCAGTACTTC | CAWSVLAGGQETQYF | - | TRBD2 | TRBJ2-5 | TRBV30
TGTGCCAGCACCCCCGCCGGGGGGCGTCGCACCGGGGAGCTGTTTTTT | CASTPAGGRRTGELFF | - | - | TRBJ2-2 | TRBV5-6
TGTGCCAGCAGAGACAGGGTAACCTCCTCCTACGAGCAGTACTTC | CASRDRVTSSYEQYF | - | TRBD1 | TRBJ2-7 | TRBV27
TGTGCCAGCAGCCCTCGAGCCCCCCGCGGGGAGACCCAGTACTTC | CASSPRAPRGETQYF | few | - | TRBJ2-5 | TRBV7-2
TGTGCCATCAGTGAGGGCGGACAGAATTATCAGCCCCAGCATTTT | CAISEGGQNYQPQHF | few | - | TRBJ1-5 | TRBV10-3
TGTGCCAGCAGGGCGCTAGCCCATCAGCCCCAGCATTTT | CASRALAHQPQHF | few | - | TRBJ1-5 | TRBV28
TGTGCCAGCAGCTTGGCTGCGGAACGCGGGGTGCACTTC | CASSLAAERGVHF | few | - | TRBJ2-7 | TRBV5-5
TGTGCCAGCAGCGTAGTTCCTAGGGAGACCCAGTACTTC | CASSVVPRETQYF | - | - | TRBJ2-5 | TRBV9
TGTGCCAGCAGCCGGGGACTAGCGGCACTGCTTGTGTACGAGCAGTACTTC | CASSRGLAALLVYEQYF | - | TRBD2 | TRBJ2-7 | TRBV11-2
TGTGCCAGCAGCTCCGGGACAGGGGCGAATCAGCCCCAGCATTTT | CASSSGTGANQPQHF | few | TRBD1 | TRBJ1-5 | TRBV7-2
TGTGCCAGCAGCCCCCGGGACAGCGAGTACAATGAGCAGTTCTTC | CASSPRDSEYNEQFF | - | - | TRBJ2-1 | TRBV21-1
TGCGCCAGCAGCCCACGGATAGCCACTGAAGCTTTCTTT | CASSPRIATEAFF | - | - | TRBJ1-1 | TRBV5-1
TGTGCCAGCTCACCAATGGGACTGGTAGAGACCCAGTACTTC | CASSPMGLVETQYF | few | - | TRBJ2-5 | TRBV18
TGTGCCAGCACGTCAGGGTTGGGCTATGGCTACACCTTC | CASTSGLGYGYTF | few | - | TRBJ1-2 | TRBV5-8
TGCGCCAGCAGATACAACGACAGGGTAGAGGAAAAACTGTTTTTT | CASRYNDRVEEKLFF | few | TRBD1 | TRBJ1-4 | TRBV4-3
TGTGCCAGCAGCAGGCTAGCCCCCCGCCTTTCCTACGAGCAGTACTTC | CASSRLAPRLSYEQYF | - | - | TRBJ2-7 | TRBV13
TGCGCCAGCAGTTCGCAGCGGCCCACGGGTAGCACAGATACGCAGTATTTT | CASSSQRPTGSTDTQYF | - | - | TRBJ2-3 | TRBV4-1
TGTGCCAGCTCACGAGGGAGGGATCAGCCCCAGCATTTT | CASSRGRDQPQHF | - | - | TRBJ1-5 | TRBV18
TGTGCCAGCAGCCTCGCAGGCGCAGGGGATATATGGACTGAAGCTTTCTTT | CASSLAGAGDIWTEAFF | - | - | TRBJ1-1 | TRBV7-2
TGTGCTAGTGGTTTGGTGCTGGGGGGACAGACCTACACTGAAGCTTTCTTT | CASGLVLGGQTYTEAFF | - | TRBD1 | TRBJ1-1 | TRBV12-5
TGTGCCAGCAGTTTCTCGGACAGAGAATACGAGCAGTACTTC | CASSFSDREYEQYF | - | - | TRBJ2-7 | TRBV27